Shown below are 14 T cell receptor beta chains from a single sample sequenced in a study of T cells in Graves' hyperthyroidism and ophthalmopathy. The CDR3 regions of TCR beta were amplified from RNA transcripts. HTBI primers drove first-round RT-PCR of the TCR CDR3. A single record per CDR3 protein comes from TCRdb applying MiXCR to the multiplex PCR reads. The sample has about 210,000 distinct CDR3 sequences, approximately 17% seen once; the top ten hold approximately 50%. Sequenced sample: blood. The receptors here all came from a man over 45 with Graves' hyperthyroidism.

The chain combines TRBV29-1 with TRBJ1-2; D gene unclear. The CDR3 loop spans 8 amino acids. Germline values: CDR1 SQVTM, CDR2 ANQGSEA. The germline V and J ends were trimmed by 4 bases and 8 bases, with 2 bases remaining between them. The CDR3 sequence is CSVGGYTF. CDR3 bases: TGCAGCGTTGGAGGCTACACCTTC. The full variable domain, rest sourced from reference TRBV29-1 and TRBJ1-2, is SAVISQKPSRDICQRGTSLTIQCQVDSQVTMMFWYRQQPGQSLTLIATANQGSEATYESGFVIDKFPISRPNLTFSTLTVSNMSPEDSSIYLCSVGGYTFGSGTRLTVV.

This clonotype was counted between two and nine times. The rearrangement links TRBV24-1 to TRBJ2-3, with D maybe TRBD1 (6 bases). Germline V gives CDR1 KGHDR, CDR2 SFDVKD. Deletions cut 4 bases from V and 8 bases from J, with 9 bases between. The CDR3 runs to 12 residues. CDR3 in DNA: TGTGCCACCAGTGACCTAGGGGGTACGCAGTATTTT. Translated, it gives CATSDLGGTQYF.

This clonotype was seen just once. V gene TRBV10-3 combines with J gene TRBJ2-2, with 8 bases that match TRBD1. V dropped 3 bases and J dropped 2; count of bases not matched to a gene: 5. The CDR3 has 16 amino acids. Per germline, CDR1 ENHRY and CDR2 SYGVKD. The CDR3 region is CAISEQGGRNTGELFF. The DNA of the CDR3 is TGTGCCATCAGTGAACAGGGGGGCCGTAACACCGGGGAGCTGTTTTTT.

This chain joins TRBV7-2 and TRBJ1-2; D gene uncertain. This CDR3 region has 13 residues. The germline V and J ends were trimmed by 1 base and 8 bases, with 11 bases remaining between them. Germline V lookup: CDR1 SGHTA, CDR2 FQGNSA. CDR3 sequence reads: CASSLEYHDGYTF. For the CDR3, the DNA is TGTGCCAGCAGCTTAGAGTATCACGACGGCTACACCTTC.

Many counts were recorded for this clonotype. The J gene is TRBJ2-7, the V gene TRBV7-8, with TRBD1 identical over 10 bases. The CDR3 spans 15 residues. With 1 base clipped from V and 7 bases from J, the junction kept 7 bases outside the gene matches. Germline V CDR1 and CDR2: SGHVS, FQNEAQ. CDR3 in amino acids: CASSLERQGAWEQYF. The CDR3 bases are TGTGCCAGCAGCTTAGAGAGACAGGGGGCTTGGGAGCAGTACTTC. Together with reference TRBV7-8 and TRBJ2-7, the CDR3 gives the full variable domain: GAGVSQSPRYKVAKRGQDVALRCDPISGHVSLFWYQQALGQGPEFLTYFQNEAQLDKSGLPSDRFFAERPEGSVSTLKIQRTQQEDSAVYLCASSLERQGAWEQYFGPGTRLTVT.

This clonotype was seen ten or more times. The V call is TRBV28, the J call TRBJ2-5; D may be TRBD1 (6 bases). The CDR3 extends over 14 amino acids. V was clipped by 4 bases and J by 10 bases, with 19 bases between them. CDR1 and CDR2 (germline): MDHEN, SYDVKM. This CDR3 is CASSSIQGRVYQYF. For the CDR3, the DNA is TGTGCCAGCAGTTCAATACAGGGTCGGGTTTACCAGTACTTC.

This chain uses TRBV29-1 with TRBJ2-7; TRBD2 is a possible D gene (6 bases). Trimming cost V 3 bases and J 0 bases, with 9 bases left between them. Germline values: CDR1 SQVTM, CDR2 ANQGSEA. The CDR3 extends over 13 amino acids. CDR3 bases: TGCAGCGTTGATGGAGCGGGCTCCTACGAGCAGTACTTC. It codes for CSVDGAGSYEQYF.

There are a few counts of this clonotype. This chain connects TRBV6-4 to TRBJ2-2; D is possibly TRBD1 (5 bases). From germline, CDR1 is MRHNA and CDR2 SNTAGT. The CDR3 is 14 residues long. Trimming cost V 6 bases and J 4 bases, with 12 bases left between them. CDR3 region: CASRPREFTGELFF. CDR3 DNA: TGTGCCAGCAGACCCAGGGAATTCACCGGGGAGCTGTTTTTT.

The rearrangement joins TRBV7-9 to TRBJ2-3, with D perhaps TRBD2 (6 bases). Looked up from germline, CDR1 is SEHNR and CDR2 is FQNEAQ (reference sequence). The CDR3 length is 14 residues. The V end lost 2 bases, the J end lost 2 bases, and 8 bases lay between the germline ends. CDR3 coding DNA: TGTGCCAGCAGCTTAAGGACTACCACAGATACGCAGTATTTT. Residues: CASSLRTTTDTQYF. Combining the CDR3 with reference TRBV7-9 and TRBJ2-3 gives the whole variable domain DTGVSQNPRHKITKRGQNVTFRCDPISEHNRLYWYRQTLGQGPEFLTYFQNEAQLEKSRLLSDRFSAERPKGSFSTLEIQRTEQGDSAMYLCASSLRTTTDTQYFGPGTRLTVL.

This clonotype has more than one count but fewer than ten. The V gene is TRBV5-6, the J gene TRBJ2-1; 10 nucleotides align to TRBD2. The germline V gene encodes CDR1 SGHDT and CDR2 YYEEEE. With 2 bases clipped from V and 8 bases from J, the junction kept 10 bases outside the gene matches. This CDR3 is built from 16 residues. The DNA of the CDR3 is TGTGCCAGCAGCTTCTGGACTAGCGGAGACCTAGATGAGCAGTTCTTC. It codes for CASSFWTSGDLDEQFF.

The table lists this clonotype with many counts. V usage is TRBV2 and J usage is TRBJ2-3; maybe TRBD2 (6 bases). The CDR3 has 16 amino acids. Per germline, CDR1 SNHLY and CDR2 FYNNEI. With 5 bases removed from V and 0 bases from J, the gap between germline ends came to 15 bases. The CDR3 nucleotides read TGTGCCAGCAGTCCCCCCAAGGGACTTAGCACAGATACGCAGTATTTT. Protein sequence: CASSPPKGLSTDTQYF.

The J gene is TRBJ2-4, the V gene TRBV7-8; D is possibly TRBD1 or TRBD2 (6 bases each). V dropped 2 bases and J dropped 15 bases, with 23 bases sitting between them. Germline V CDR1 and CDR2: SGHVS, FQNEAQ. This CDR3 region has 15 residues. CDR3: CASSLFAGQFGFRYF. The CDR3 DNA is TGTGCCAGCAGCTTATTCGCGGGACAATTCGGGTTTCGGTACTTC.

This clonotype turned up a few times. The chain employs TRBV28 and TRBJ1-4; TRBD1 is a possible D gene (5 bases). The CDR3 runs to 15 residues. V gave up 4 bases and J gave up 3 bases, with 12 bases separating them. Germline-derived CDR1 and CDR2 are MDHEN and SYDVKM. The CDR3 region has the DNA TGTGCCAGCAGTTCCCCGGGGCGGGCTAATGAAAAACTGTTTTTT. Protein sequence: CASSSPGRANEKLFF.

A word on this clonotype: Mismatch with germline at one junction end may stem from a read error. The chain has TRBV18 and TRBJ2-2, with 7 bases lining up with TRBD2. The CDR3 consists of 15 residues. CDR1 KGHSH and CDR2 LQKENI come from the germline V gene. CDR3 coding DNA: TGTGCCAGCTCACCTTACAGCGGGAACACCGGGGAGCTGCTTTTT. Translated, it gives CASSPYSGNTGELLF.